This TCR beta chain was identified in a study of T cell clones after liver transplantation. TCRdb's copy holds only in-frame clones and misses some; the assay was immunoSEQ multiplex PCR. The sample includes some 15,000 clones, approximately 86% of them seen just once. The sample holds one count of this clone. CDR1 and CDR2 from the germline V gene are SGHKS and YYEKEE (reference sequence). The junction had 9 bases not matched to a gene; V was cut back by 5 bases and J by 9 bases. This CDR3 has 16 residues. The chain has TRBV5-5 and TRBJ2-1; 15 positions match TRBD2. This receptor was obtained from a human patient who received a liver transplant. Some T cells could come from the graft donor. The source was CD8+ T cells from blood, collected approximately 43 months after liver transplant. CDR3 amino acids: CASRYTGLAGGPEQFF. CDR3 bases: TGTGCCAGCAGGTACACCGGACTAGCGGGAGGGCCTGAGCAGTTCTTC.